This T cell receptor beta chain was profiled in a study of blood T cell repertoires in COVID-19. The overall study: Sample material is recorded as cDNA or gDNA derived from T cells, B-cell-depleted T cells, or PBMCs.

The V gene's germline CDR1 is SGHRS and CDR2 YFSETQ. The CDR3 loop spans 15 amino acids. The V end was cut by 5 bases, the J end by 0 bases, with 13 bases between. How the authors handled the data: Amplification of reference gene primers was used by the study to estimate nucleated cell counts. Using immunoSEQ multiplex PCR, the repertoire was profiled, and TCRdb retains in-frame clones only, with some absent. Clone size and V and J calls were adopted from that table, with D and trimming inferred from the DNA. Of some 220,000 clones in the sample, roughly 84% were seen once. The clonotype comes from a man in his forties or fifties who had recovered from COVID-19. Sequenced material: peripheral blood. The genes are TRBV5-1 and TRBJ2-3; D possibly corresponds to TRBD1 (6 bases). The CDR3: CASSPGDTSTDTQYF. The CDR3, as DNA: TGCGCCAGCAGTCCAGGGGATACTAGCACAGATACGCAGTATTTT.